Included here is one T cell receptor (beta chain) sequence, with context. Its specificity is not known. Treatment reported: roughly 18 received Ad26.COV2.S at low or high dose, single or two shots; about 5 received placebo; per-sample allocation not given. Sampling took place 63 days after the first vaccine or placebo injection. The vaccine antigen was prefusion-stabilized Wuhan SARS-CoV-2 spike. The data belong to a study of Ad26.COV2.S vaccination and SARS-CoV-2 variants. At the level of the study: Participants got Ad26.COV2.S intramuscularly, once or twice 56 days apart. General study results and limits: Estimates derived from TCR breadth and depth analyses may have underestimated total T cell responses.

Method: immunoSEQ multiplex PCR; TCRdb's copy keeps in-frame clones and lacks some. Here the sample spans approximately 240,000 clones, more than 75% being singletons. This CDR3 contains 12 residues. Germline V gene data show CDR1 as SGHRS and CDR2 as YFSETQ. V dropped 3 bases and J dropped 2 bases, with 5 bases sitting between them. The sample in question was peripheral blood, obtained in a trial of Ad26.COV2.S vaccine versus placebo. This TCR was recovered from a person aged 18-60 years who received the Ad26.COV2.S COVID-19 vaccine or a placebo. The V and J genes are TRBV5-1 and TRBJ1-1; possible D gene TRBD1, 5 bases. CDR3 sequence (DNA): TGCGCCAGCAGCTGGGACAACACTGAAGCTTTCTTT. Translation: CASSWDNTEAFF.